Following are 19 T cell receptor beta chains from one sample sequenced in a study of synovial regulatory T cells in juvenile arthritis. Study-wide points: Inflammation-associated Treg cells in blood had less TCR diversity than the remaining blood Treg cells.

No antigen is known for these receptors. Sequencing was performed with immunoSEQ multiplex PCR; in TCRdb, only in-frame clones are kept and a portion is missing. The table lists about 9,900 clones, with about 1.7% in the top ten. The sequenced material came from Treg cells from blood. Specified subset: HLA-DR+ inflammation-associated blood Treg cells. Source of these receptors: a donor between 2 and 29 years old with juvenile idiopathic arthritis.

V is TRBV30 and J is TRBJ2-1; the TCRdb call, TRBD2, lacks DNA for checking. In germline, CDR1 is GTSNPN, CDR2 SVGIG (reference sequence). This CDR3 spans 13 amino acids. No DNA sequence was recorded. This CDR3 reads CAWNGDSYNEQFF.

The chain employs TRBV4-3 and TRBJ1-1; the TRBD1 assignment by TCRdb is unverifiable without DNA. This CDR3 has 14 residues. DNA is not recorded here. Germline CDR1 and CDR2: LGHNA and YSLEER. The CDR3 spells CASSQGPGGGEAFF.

The V and J genes are TRBV9 and TRBJ1-2; TCRdb names TRBD1, which stays unverified in the absence of DNA. The length of the CDR3 is 14 residues. No DNA sequence is on record. CDR1 and CDR2 from the germline V gene are SGDLS and YYNGEE. CDR3 amino acids: CASSGGQGMYGYTF.

The chain combines TRBV4-3 with TRBJ2-5; without DNA, the TCRdb call of TRBD1 cannot be checked. Germline CDR1 and CDR2: LGHNA and YSLEER. The CDR3 extends over 16 amino acids. Only the protein is on record. The CDR3 here is CASSQGPGTGEETQYF.

The chain has TRBV4-1 and TRBJ1-4; TCRdb returns TRBD1, unconfirmable since there is no DNA. The CDR3 has 14 amino acids. The protein alone is recorded here. Per germline, CDR1 MGHRA and CDR2 YSYEKL. The CDR3: CASSQVGGAGKLFF.

The chain couples TRBV19 to TRBJ1-1; the TRBD1 assignment by TCRdb is unverifiable without DNA. The CDR3 spans 12 residues. Only the protein is on record. CDR1 and CDR2 (germline): LNHDA, SQIVND (reference sequence). CDR3 amino acids: CASSIGATEAFF.

This chain joins TRBV13 and TRBJ1-1; TCRdb lists TRBD1, though no DNA is available to test this call. The V gene's germline CDR1 is PRHDT and CDR2 FYEKMQ (reference sequence). The CDR3 contains 15 residues. The nucleotide record is missing. This CDR3 is CASSLFPAGDLGAFF.

This rearrangement joins TRBV5-1 to TRBJ2-6; TCRdb gives TRBD2 as the D gene, but with no DNA this cannot be confirmed. The CDR3 extends over 15 amino acids. Only the protein is available. Germline lookup yields CDR1 SGHRS and CDR2 YFSETQ. The CDR3 sequence: CASSLRVSGANVLTF.

V and J are TRBV19 and TRBJ2-3; TCRdb picks TRBD1, but there is no DNA to check that call. Germline CDR1 LNHDA, CDR2 SQIVND (reference sequence). The CDR3 is made up of 13 amino acids. A DNA sequence was not provided. The CDR3 here is CASSIQGADTQYF.

The chain recombines TRBV6-4 with TRBJ2-1; TCRdb outputs TRBD2, but without DNA this stays unchecked. From germline, CDR1 is MRHNA and CDR2 SNTAGT. The CDR3 length is 13 residues. This entry has no DNA. CDR3 in amino acids: CASSPKPNDEQFF.

The CDR3 spells CASSVRQGGEKLFF. The genes are TRBV25-1 and TRBJ1-4; TCRdb names TRBD1, which stays unverified in the absence of DNA. The CDR3 contains 14 residues. The entry carries no DNA sequence. Per the germline V gene, CDR1 is MGHDK and CDR2 is SYGVNS.

The chain is built from TRBV12-5 and TRBJ2-1; the D gene TCRdb calls, TRBD1, cannot be checked with no DNA. This CDR3 comprises 11 residues. No DNA sequence is on record. The germline V gene has CDR1 LGHNT and CDR2 FRNRAP. CDR3 sequence: CASGLAGEQFF.

The chain carries TRBV27 and TRBJ2-5. The CDR3 has 10 residues. The entry carries no DNA sequence. Germline CDR1 MNHEY, CDR2 SMNVEV (reference sequence). The CDR3 loop reads CASGRWAQYF.

This chain uses TRBV10-3 with TRBJ2-3. The CDR3 runs 12 residues. There is no recorded DNA. The germline V gene has CDR1 ENHRY and CDR2 SYGVKD. CDR3 region: CAISELADTQYF.

This chain uses TRBV12-5 with TRBJ2-2; TCRdb names TRBD1, which stays unverified in the absence of DNA. Germline CDR1 and CDR2: LGHNT and FRNRAP. CDR3 size: 16 residues. The record lacks a DNA sequence. The CDR3 protein is CASGSPSGMWTGELFF.

This rearrangement joins TRBV9 to TRBJ2-3; without DNA, the TCRdb call of TRBD2 cannot be checked. Per the germline V gene, CDR1 is SGDLS and CDR2 is YYNGEE. The CDR3 totals 15 residues. The DNA is not on file. This CDR3 reads CASSSGTPPSDTQYF.

By frequency, this clone registers medium-sized. This chain uses TRBV4-1 with TRBJ2-4; TCRdb outputs TRBD2, but without DNA this stays unchecked. This CDR3 region has 14 residues. There is no recorded DNA. Germline-derived CDR1 and CDR2 are MGHRA and YSYEKL. CDR3: CASRSTRERNIQYF.

The chain recombines TRBV15 with TRBJ2-1; TCRdb designates TRBD1, a call that cannot be tested without DNA. The germline CDR1 and CDR2 sequences are LNHNV and YYDKDF (reference sequence). The CDR3 sequence is 16 residues long. The DNA is not on file. CDR3 in amino acids: CATSRDPGWSYNEQFF.

This chain links TRBV7-9 with TRBJ2-7; without DNA, the TCRdb call of TRBD2 cannot be checked. CDR3 size: 16 residues. The protein alone is recorded here. Looked up from germline, CDR1 is SEHNR and CDR2 is FQNEAQ (reference sequence). CDR3 residues: CASSLGGSEATYEQYF. The variable domain in full, with the rest retrieved from reference TRBV7-9 and TRBJ2-7, is DTGVSQNPRHKITKRGQNVTFRCDPISEHNRLYWYRQTLGQGPEFLTYFQNEAQLEKSRLLSDRFSAERPKGSFSTLEIQRTEQGDSAMYLCASSLGGSEATYEQYFGPGTRLTVT.